Listed here are 11 T cell receptor beta chains from one sample, sequenced in a study of a mutant IDH1 vaccine in newly diagnosed glioma. Time point given: week 47, end of study. The content of each vaccine dose was 300 ug of mutant IDH1 20-mer peptide, and topical imiquimod accompanied it. The data were produced by immunoSEQ multiplex PCR, yet TCRdb's version contains in-frame clones alone and is incomplete. The table has over 80,000 clones, approximately 80% seen once; the top ten hold more than 4.5%. These receptors' targets are unknown. The sequenced sample was PBMCs, obtained from a glioma patient whose treatment included an IDH1 peptide vaccine. Receptors were obtained from a man aged 40-49 years with glioma.

The CDR3 sequence: CASSHDSSGANVLTF. The CDR3 coding sequence is TGCGCCAGCAGCCACGACAGCTCTGGGGCCAACGTCCTGACTTTC. The V gene is TRBV4-3, the J gene TRBJ2-6; tentatively, D is TRBD1 (5 bases). CDR1 LGHNA and CDR2 YSLEER come from the germline V gene. CDR3 length equals 15 residues. Trimming stripped 3 bases from V and 0 bases from J, with 6 bases between.

This clone occurred a few times. The chain carries TRBV30 and TRBJ1-5; tentative D call: TRBD1 (5 bases). The CDR3 is 13 amino acids. V was shortened by 2 bases and J by 6 bases, with 11 bases between the two germline ends. Germline loops: CDR1 GTSNPN, CDR2 SVGIG (reference sequence). The CDR3 DNA is TGTGCCTGGAGTAGGGGTAGCGGTCAGCCCCAGCATTTT. Amino acid sequence: CAWSRGSGQPQHF.

The chain joins TRBV7-8 to TRBJ2-3; 8 bases are a match to TRBD2. Germline V gives CDR1 SGHVS, CDR2 FQNEAQ. V was pared by 3 bases and J by 2 bases, with 7 bases of the junction left unmatched. This CDR3 has 16 residues. The CDR3 region is CASSFTLAGNTDTQYF. The CDR3 DNA is TGTGCCAGCAGCTTTACTCTAGCGGGTAACACAGATACGCAGTATTTT.

J is TRBJ2-1 and V is TRBV13; 7 positions agree with TRBD2. J gave up 6 bases and V 8 bases, and 10 bases lay outside the gene matches. The germline gives CDR1 PRHDT, CDR2 FYEKMQ (reference sequence). CDR3 size: 14 residues. The DNA for the CDR3 is TGTGCCAGCGGCCCCGGGGGGTCGGGCAATGAGCAGTTCTTC. Its translation is CASGPGGSGNEQFF.

The rearrangement joins TRBV28 to TRBJ2-5; 10 bases agree with TRBD2. The germline gives CDR1 MDHEN, CDR2 SYDVKM. This CDR3 has 14 amino acids. Germline trimming cut 4 bases from V and 4 bases from J; bases unmatched to any gene: 3. The CDR3 sequence is CASSSLAGAETQYF. Here the CDR3 DNA reads TGTGCCAGCAGTTCTCTAGCGGGAGCAGAGACCCAGTACTTC.

The genes are TRBV6-6 and TRBJ1-3; D gene uncertain. V lost 7 bases and J 4 bases, leaving 14 bases between the germline ends. This CDR3 region has 14 residues. Per germline, CDR1 MNHNY and CDR2 SVGAGI (reference sequence). CDR3 loop: CASTLSEGGNTIYF. The CDR3 DNA reads as TGTGCCAGCACCTTATCGGAGGGAGGAAACACCATATATTTT.

V and J are TRBV10-1 and TRBJ2-1, with 10 bases aligning to TRBD2. With 2 bases clipped from V and 8 bases from J, the junction kept 6 bases outside the gene matches. Looked up from germline, CDR1 is WNHNN and CDR2 is SYGVQD (reference sequence). This CDR3 spans 15 amino acids. This chain's CDR3 is CASSEASGGVDEQFF. CDR3 in DNA: TGCGCCAGCAGTGAGGCCAGCGGGGGGGTCGATGAGCAGTTCTTC.

This clone was counted a few times. The V call is TRBV10-3, the J call TRBJ1-1, with a weak D call TRBD1 (6 bases). There are 12 residues in the CDR3. Germline CDR1 and CDR2: ENHRY and SYGVKD. Trimming pared 4 bases from V and 8 bases from J, leaving 11 bases between. DNA of the CDR3: TGTGCCATCAGTGTAAACAGGGTGGAAGCTTTCTTT. As protein: CAISVNRVEAFF.

The rearrangement joins TRBV19 to TRBJ2-6, with D possibly being TRBD1 or TRBD2 (5 bases each). The CDR3 is 19 amino acids. The germline V and J ends were trimmed by 3 bases and 0 bases, with 18 bases remaining between them. Germline V gives CDR1 LNHDA, CDR2 SQIVND (reference sequence). The CDR3 DNA is TGTGCCAGTAGTATTGGGCCTGTGGGGGACCTCTCTGGGGCCAACGTCCTGACTTTC. It codes for CASSIGPVGDLSGANVLTF.

V and J are TRBV7-6 and TRBJ2-5; 10 nucleotides match TRBD2. Germline V gene lookup returns CDR1 SGHVS and CDR2 FNYEAQ. J gave up 5 bases and V 4 bases, and 10 bases lay outside the gene matches. The CDR3 totals 16 residues. CDR3 sequence (DNA): TGTGCCAGCAGCTCCTCAGCGGGGGGGCGGCGGGAGACCCAGTACTTC. It yields the protein CASSSSAGGRRETQYF.

The V and J genes are TRBV4-2 and TRBJ2-3; D call uncertain. V lost 0 bases and J 2 bases, leaving 9 bases between the germline ends. Germline V gene lookup returns CDR1 LGHNA and CDR2 YNFKEQ. The CDR3 has 15 residues. CDR3 DNA: TGTGCCAGCAGCCAAGAAGAGGTAGCCACAGATACGCAGTATTTT. Translation: CASSQEEVATDTQYF.